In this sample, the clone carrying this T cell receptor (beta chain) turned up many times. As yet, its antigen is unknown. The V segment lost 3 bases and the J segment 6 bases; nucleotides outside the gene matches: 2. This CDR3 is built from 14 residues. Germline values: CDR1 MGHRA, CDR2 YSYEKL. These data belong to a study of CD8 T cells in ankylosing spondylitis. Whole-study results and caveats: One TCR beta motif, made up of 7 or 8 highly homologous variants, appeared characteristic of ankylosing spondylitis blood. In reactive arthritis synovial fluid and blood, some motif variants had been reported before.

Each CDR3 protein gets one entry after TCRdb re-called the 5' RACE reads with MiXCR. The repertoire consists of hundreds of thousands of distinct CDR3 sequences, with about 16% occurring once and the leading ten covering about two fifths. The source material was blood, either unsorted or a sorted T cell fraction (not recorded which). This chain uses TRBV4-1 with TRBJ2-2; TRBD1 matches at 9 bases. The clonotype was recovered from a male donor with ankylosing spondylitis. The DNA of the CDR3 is TGCGCCAGCAGCCAGAGGACAGGGGCCGGGGAGCTGTTTTTT. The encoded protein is CASSQRTGAGELFF.